This TCR beta chain was captured in a study of shared clonotypes between healthy human individuals. It was across several immunoSEQ plates that each subset's genomic DNA was evenly split. TCRdb's copy holds only in-frame clones and misses some; the assay was immunoSEQ multiplex PCR. The table lists approximately 2.5 million clones, 80% to 95% of them singletons, with 0.36% in the top ten. V was clipped by 3 bases and J by 5 bases; unmatched bases: 12. The CDR3 spans 16 residues. Germline CDR1 and CDR2: SGDLS and YYNGEE. The V and J genes are TRBV9 and TRBJ2-3, with 7 bases that match TRBD2. The clonotype was recovered from a man aged 18 to 35 in good health. Some clones in this sample may be carry-over from other donors' samples. The sample taken for sequencing was naive CD4+ T cells from PBMCs. Subset of the sample: CD45RA+ positively selected. The chain's CDR3 is CASSANPGGLGDTQYF. The DNA of the CDR3 is TGTGCCAGCAGCGCCAACCCGGGAGGTTTAGGAGATACGCAGTATTTT.